One sample yielded the 14 T cell receptor beta chains listed below, sequenced in a study of identical twins. TCRdb re-called the 5' RACE reads with MiXCR, one entry per CDR3 protein. Among 470,000 or so distinct CDR3 sequences, 20% to 25% were seen once, and the ten largest hold around 3%. These same records also appear under a second study, on T cells expressing NK-cell markers.

The specimen sequenced was CD4+ T cells sorted from blood. Source of these receptors: a woman between 18 and 29 years old in good health.

In its sample, this clonotype was seen a few times. The V call is TRBV7-8, the J call TRBJ1-4, with D unresolved. Between the trimmed V and J ends, which lost 1 base and 5 bases, there was a span of 8 bases. Germline lookup yields CDR1 SGHVS and CDR2 FQNEAQ. CDR3 length: 14 amino acids. As DNA, the CDR3 is TGTGCCAGCAGCTTAGAAGCCTCGAATGAAAAACTGTTTTTT. Encoded protein: CASSLEASNEKLFF.

The J gene is TRBJ2-3, the V gene TRBV10-3; 8 bases map to TRBD1. This CDR3 spans 14 amino acids. CDR1 and CDR2 (germline): ENHRY, SYGVKD. Trimming at V came to 7 bases and at J to 5 bases, leaving 8 bases not matched to a gene. DNA of the CDR3: TGTGCCATCACTCGGACAGGGATTGTAGATACGCAGTATTTT. Translating it yields CAITRTGIVDTQYF.

In this sample, this clonotype turned up a few times. The chain recombines TRBV19 with TRBJ2-1; TRBD2 agrees at 7 bases. After removal of 8 bases from V and 8 bases from J, the junction contained 15 bases not matched to a gene. The CDR3 has 15 residues. Germline V gene sequence: CDR1 LNHDA, CDR2 SQIVND (reference sequence). The CDR3 DNA follows: TGTGCCAGTGGGCGAGCGGGGACCTATCAAGATGAGCAGTTCTTC. Translation: CASGRAGTYQDEQFF.

The rearrangement uses TRBV5-1 and TRBJ2-1, with D tentatively TRBD1 (5 bases). The CDR3 has 15 residues. Per germline, CDR1 SGHRS and CDR2 YFSETQ. V dropped 2 bases and J dropped 5 bases, with 14 bases sitting between them. CDR3 nucleotides: TGCGCCAGCAGCTTAAGGGGTCCCGACAACAATGAGCAGTTCTTC. Translated, it gives CASSLRGPDNNEQFF.

This clonotype has just a few counts. The genes are TRBV11-3 and TRBJ2-1; 9 nucleotides align to TRBD2. The CDR3 has 17 amino acids. CDR1 is SGHNT and CDR2 is YENEEA in the germline V gene. V was clipped by 2 bases and J by 6 bases; unmatched bases: 11. The CDR3 sequence: CASSLNVRLAGINEQFF. CDR3 bases: TGTGCCAGCAGCTTAAATGTCCGCCTAGCGGGGATCAATGAGCAGTTCTTC. Using reference TRBV11-3 and TRBJ2-1 for the parts outside the CDR3, the full variable domain is EAGVVQSPRYKIIEKKQPVAFWCNPISGHNTLYWYLQNLGQGPELLIRYENEEAVDDSQLPKDRFSAERLKGVDSTLKIQPAELGDSAVYLCASSLNVRLAGINEQFFGPGTRLTVL.

The chain carries TRBV20-1 and TRBJ1-1; D is uncertain. From germline, CDR1 is DFQATT and CDR2 SNEGSKA (reference sequence). CDR3 length equals 14 residues. V shed 5 bases and J shed 0 bases, with 13 bases lying between them. CDR3 loop: CSAASRRLNTEAFF. The CDR3 DNA reads as TGCAGTGCTGCCTCGAGGCGATTGAACACTGAAGCTTTCTTT.

A remark on this clonotype: Since a much larger clone is just one base distant, this may be a read error. The chain joins TRBV29-1 to TRBJ2-5; TRBD1 might be the D (5 bases). V was pared by 7 bases and J by 0 bases, with 15 bases between. Germline CDR1 is SQVTM and CDR2 is ANQGSEA. There are 14 residues in the CDR3. The CDR3 sequence: CSAHKGMYQETQYF. The DNA for the CDR3 is TGCAGCGCTCACAAGGGGATGTACCAAGAGACCCAGTACTTC. Looking up the rest from reference TRBV29-1 and TRBJ2-5 gives the full variable domain: SAVISQKPSRDICQRGTSLTIQCQVDSQVTMMFWYRQQPGQSLTLIATANQGSEATYESGFVIDKFPISRPNLTFSTLTVSNMSPEDSSIYLCSAHKGMYQETQYFGPGTRLLVL.

This clonotype was picked up one time. The rearrangement joins TRBV15 to TRBJ2-6, with D perhaps assigned TRBD1 or TRBD2 (6 bases each). The ends were cut back, 5 bases at V and 3 bases at J, with 11 bases in the middle. The CDR3 is 15 residues long. The germline V gene encodes CDR1 LNHNV and CDR2 YYDKDF (reference sequence). The CDR3 region is CATSGGGSGANVLTF. The CDR3 bases are TGTGCCACCAGCGGAGGGGGAAGTGGGGCCAACGTCCTGACTTTC.

A few counts support this clonotype. The CDR3 nucleotides read TGCGCCAGCAGCTTGGCCCCCAGGAGTAGGGGCGGGGAGCTGTTTTTT. This codes for CASSLAPRSRGGELFF. The genes are TRBV5-1 and TRBJ2-2; the D gene is possibly TRBD1 (5 bases). From germline, CDR1 is SGHRS and CDR2 YFSETQ. This CDR3 is built from 16 residues. The V and J ends lost 0 bases and 7 bases respectively, with 16 bases between them.

This CDR3 is CASREGLSHYEQYF. The CDR3 region has the DNA TGTGCCAGCAGAGAGGGACTCTCACACTACGAGCAGTACTTC. The chain is built from TRBV12-3 or TRBV12-4 and TRBJ2-7, with D possibly matching TRBD2 (6 bases). With 6 bases removed from V and 3 bases from J, the gap between germline ends came to 15 bases. This CDR3 comprises 14 residues.

This clonotype was detected a few times. The chain joins TRBV5-4 to TRBJ1-2; D gene ambiguous. Germline-derived CDR1 and CDR2 are SGHNT and YYREEE (reference sequence). Deletions cut 4 bases from V and 7 bases from J, with 20 bases between. This CDR3 contains 15 residues. CDR3 sequence reads: CASSHDQHQKSGYTF. The CDR3 DNA follows: TGTGCCAGCAGCCACGACCAGCATCAAAAGAGTGGCTACACCTTC.

Here the CDR3 reads CASSLLAGPSYNEQFF. In DNA form, the CDR3 reads TGTGCCAGCAGCTTACTAGCGGGCCCATCCTACAATGAGCAGTTCTTC. The V and J genes are TRBV7-2 and TRBJ2-1; 8 nucleotides agree with TRBD2. V trimming: 2 bases; J trimming: 1 base; junction bases outside the gene matches: 4. The CDR3 spans 16 residues. Germline assignment: CDR1 SGHTA and CDR2 FQGNSA.

CDR3 sequence (DNA): TGTGCCAGCAGTTCCCTACGACAGACACAGGGGATGACTGAAGCTTTCTTT. This encodes CASSSLRQTQGMTEAFF. V is TRBV6-5 and J is TRBJ1-1, with TRBD1 matching 7 bases. Trimming removed 4 bases from V and 5 bases from J; junction bases left unmatched: 16. The CDR3 sequence is 17 residues long. The germline gives CDR1 MNHEY, CDR2 SVGAGI.

About this clonotype: At one of its ends the junction is not consistent with the germline gene, which may arise from a read error. This chain joins TRBV28 and TRBJ2-5, with a tentative D call TRBD2 (5 bases). The germline V gene encodes CDR1 MDHEN and CDR2 SYDVKM. The CDR3 has 14 residues. In DNA, the CDR3 is TGTGCCAGCAGTTCCGGACTCCGCCAAGAGTCCCAGTACTTC. Its protein is CASSSGLRQESQYF.